The entry that follows covers one TCR beta chain sequence. This record comes from a study of blood T cells in healthy people across ages. The V end lost 5 bases, the J end lost 5 bases, and 12 bases lay between the germline ends. The CDR3 covers 13 residues. Germline loops: CDR1 MNHEY, CDR2 SVGEGT. A second PCR, run for about 7 to 11 cycles, used a sample-barcoded 5' primer plus a J-beta primer mix. TCRdb re-analysed the 5' RACE reads in MiXCR, keeping a single row per CDR3 protein. Of around 870,000 distinct CDR3 sequences in the sample, around 30% are singletons; the top ten hold 17%. V and J are TRBV6-2 or TRBV6-3 and TRBJ1-1; D not resolved. This receptor was identified in a woman of 80 years or more in good health. Sample: blood. DNA of the CDR3: TGTGCCAGCAGTAGATCCGAACAGACTGAAGCTTTCTTT. Translated, it gives CASSRSEQTEAFF.